The clone carrying this T cell receptor (beta chain) occurred once. The target antigen is unknown. The record originates from a study of cytomegalovirus exposure and HLA in healthy donors. Study-level points and caveats: In a later analysis, productive TCRs from donors in an Asian-associated ancestry cluster reportedly carried fewer N-insertions than the cohort mean. TCR beta chains numbering under 200 were designated cytomegalovirus-associated.

Germline CDR1 is MDHEN and CDR2 is SYDVKM. With 5 bases removed from V and 2 bases from J, the gap between germline ends came to 13 bases. This CDR3 contains 15 residues. The PCR used 60 Vbeta and 13 Jbeta primers. Sequencing used immunoSEQ multiplex PCR; TCRdb keeps in-frame clones, though not all of them. The table lists about 190,000 clones, approximately 80% of them singletons. The sample taken for sequencing was PBMCs. The chain carries TRBV28 and TRBJ1-5; D not resolved. The receptor's source is a woman younger than 45 in good health and CMV-seropositive. CDR3: CASSLQFGGNQPQHF. CDR3 nucleotide sequence: TGTGCCAGCAGTCTCCAATTCGGAGGCAATCAGCCCCAGCATTTT. The full variable domain, with the rest looked up from reference TRBV28 and TRBJ1-5, is DVKVTQSSRYLVKRTGEKVFLECVQDMDHENMFWYRQDPGLGLRLIYFSYDVKMKEKGDIPEGYSVSREKKERFSLILESASTNQTSMYLCASSLQFGGNQPQHFGDGTRLSIL.